The 26 T cell receptor beta chains below were found in one sample sequenced in a study of patients and donors after allogeneic stem cell transplantation. TCRdb independently ran MiXCR on the RT-PCR reads; one entry per CDR3 protein. The sample records some 230,000 distinct CDR3 sequences, 14% being singletons. Material for sequencing was blood, either unsorted or a sorted T cell fraction (not recorded which). These receptors came from a human donor who was either an allogeneic HSCT recipient or a stem cell or donor lymphocyte infusion donor (not recorded which). It is not recorded whose cells these are; they may come from a transplant donor.

This clonotype was detected a few times. The chain employs TRBV9 and TRBJ2-2, with D perhaps matching TRBD2 (7 bases). Trimming stripped 4 bases from V and 7 bases from J, with 17 bases between. The germline gives CDR1 SGDLS, CDR2 YYNGEE. The CDR3 is 15 residues long. The CDR3 here is CASSPEGGGFGELFF. CDR3 coding DNA: TGTGCCAGCAGCCCCGAGGGAGGGGGTTTCGGGGAGCTGTTTTTT.

This rearrangement joins TRBV20-1 to TRBJ2-1; 9 bases match TRBD2. From germline, CDR1 is DFQATT and CDR2 SNEGSKA (reference sequence). The trim removed 2 bases at V and 6 bases at J, leaving 11 bases unmatched. The CDR3 is 16 amino acids. The CDR3 loop reads CSARPILAGPSNEQFF. Written as DNA, the CDR3 is TGCAGTGCTAGACCGATTCTAGCGGGACCTTCCAATGAGCAGTTCTTC.

This chain joins TRBV5-5 and TRBJ2-5, with 7 positions matching TRBD2. V lost 5 bases and J lost 5; bases outside the gene matches: 15. The CDR3 runs to 16 residues. Germline V gene data show CDR1 as SGHKS and CDR2 as YYEKEE (reference sequence). CDR3: CASSSTLQGGAETQYF. CDR3 coding DNA: TGTGCCAGCAGTTCTACCCTCCAGGGAGGGGCCGAGACCCAGTACTTC. Drawing the rest from reference TRBV5-5 and TRBJ2-5, the complete variable domain is DAGVTQSPTHLIKTRGQQVTLRCSPISGHKSVSWYQQVLGQGPQFIFQYYEKEERGRGNFPDRFSARQFPNYSSELNVNALLLGDSALYLCASSSTLQGGAETQYFGPGTRLLVL.

This clonotype was recorded only once. The chain couples TRBV5-1 to TRBJ2-2; 7 nucleotides align to TRBD2. The trim removed 5 bases at V and 2 bases at J, leaving 3 bases unmatched. Germline loops: CDR1 SGHRS, CDR2 YFSETQ. The CDR3 contains 14 residues. DNA for the CDR3: TGCGCCAGCAGGCTAGCGGTAAACACCGGGGAGCTGTTTTTT. Its protein product is CASRLAVNTGELFF.

In this sample, this clonotype turned up once. The rearrangement links TRBV4-1 to TRBJ1-6, with unresolved D. Per germline, CDR1 MGHRA and CDR2 YSYEKL. The CDR3 length is 16 residues. V was clipped by 0 bases and J by 10 bases, with 16 bases between them. Here the CDR3 DNA reads TGCGCCAGCAGCCAAGAGGGAGGGAGGCGTGAATCACCCCTCCACTTT. Amino acid sequence: CASSQEGGRRESPLHF.

This clonotype was counted a few times. DNA of the CDR3: TGTGCCAGCAGCTTAGGACTAGCGGGGGGCCGTGGGGGGTCCTCCCACCGAGCGGAGACCCAGTACTTC. It yields the protein CASSLGLAGGRGGSSHRAETQYF. This chain joins TRBV11-2 and TRBJ2-5, with 13 bases matching TRBD2. The CDR3 has 23 residues. CDR1 and CDR2 from the germline V gene are SGHAT and FQNNGV. The V segment lost 1 base and the J segment 5 bases; nucleotides outside the gene matches: 25.

A few counts support this clonotype. The rearrangement links TRBV12-3 or TRBV12-4 to TRBJ1-1; D uncertain. There are 13 residues in the CDR3. The V end lost 3 bases, the J end lost 1 base, and 6 bases lay between the germline ends. The DNA of the CDR3 is TGTGCCAGCAGTTTCTCGGGGAACACTGAAGCTTTCTTT. It specifies CASSFSGNTEAFF.

Only a few counts were recorded for this clonotype. J is TRBJ2-1 and V is TRBV29-1; perhaps TRBD2 as D (5 bases). Per the germline V gene, CDR1 is SQVTM and CDR2 is ANQGSEA. The CDR3 contains 11 residues. Trimming took off 5 bases at V and 10 bases at J, with 12 bases between the two ends. CDR3 coding DNA: TGCAGCGTTCGGGCCCCGGGGGAGCAGTTCTTC. Its protein product is CSVRAPGEQFF.

There are a few counts of this clonotype. The chain carries TRBV12-3 or TRBV12-4 and TRBJ2-5, with D unresolved. The CDR3 spans 13 residues. Trimming shortened V by 5 bases and J by 5 bases, and 12 bases separated the two germline ends. The CDR3 bases are TGTGCCAGCAGTGCCATAGTAGGTGAGACCCAGTACTTC. Translation gives CASSAIVGETQYF.

This clonotype was observed many times. The rearrangement joins TRBV2 to TRBJ2-7; possibly TRBD1 for D (5 bases). V lost 2 bases and J 5 bases, leaving 16 bases between the germline ends. There are 15 residues in the CDR3. Germline V gene data show CDR1 as SNHLY and CDR2 as FYNNEI. CDR3 region: CASSESLHRGNEQYF. The CDR3 bases are TGTGCCAGCAGTGAATCGTTACATAGGGGTAACGAGCAGTACTTC.

This clonotype appeared a few times. The rearrangement joins TRBV24-1 to TRBJ2-5; D is uncertain. Deletions cut 4 bases from V and 2 bases from J, with 4 bases between. Germline values: CDR1 KGHDR, CDR2 SFDVKD. The CDR3 has 12 residues. The CDR3: CATSELQETQYF. The CDR3 DNA is TGTGCCACCAGTGAGCTACAAGAGACCCAGTACTTC.

The chain employs TRBV7-2 and TRBJ2-3; D possibly corresponds to TRBD2 (6 bases). Germline CDR1 and CDR2: SGHTA and FQGNSA. The CDR3 loop spans 15 amino acids. The ends were cut back, 5 bases at V and 0 bases at J, with 12 bases in the middle. The CDR3 coding sequence is TGTGCCAGCAGCCAGGAGGGGAGAAGCACAGATACGCAGTATTTT. This sequence encodes CASSQEGRSTDTQYF. The variable domain in full, with the rest retrieved from reference TRBV7-2 and TRBJ2-3, is GAGVSQSPSNKVTEKGKDVELRCDPISGHTALYWYRQSLGQGLEFLIYFQGNSAPDKSGLPSDRFSAERTGGSVSTLTIQRTQQEDSAVYLCASSQEGRSTDTQYFGPGTRLTVL.

This clonotype was detected a few times. CDR3 bases: TGTGCCATCAGTGATCCCGGGCTTCGGGGGAGCTCACCCCTCCACTTT. It translates to CAISDPGLRGSSPLHF. V and J are TRBV10-3 and TRBJ1-6; possible D gene TRBD1, 5 bases. Germline V CDR1 and CDR2: ENHRY, SYGVKD. This CDR3 is 16 amino acids long. With 3 bases removed from V and 10 bases from J, the gap between germline ends came to 19 bases.

In DNA, the CDR3 is TGTGCCAGCAGACCCTCGACAGGGTGGGCTAACATTCAGTACTTC. It codes for CASRPSTGWANIQYF. The chain uses TRBV5-6 and TRBJ2-4, with TRBD1 matching over 7 bases. V was pared by 5 bases and J by 7 bases, with 12 bases of the junction left unmatched. CDR1 SGHDT and CDR2 YYEEEE come from the germline V gene. CDR3 size: 15 residues.

The chain employs TRBV7-3 and TRBJ2-5, with D maybe TRBD1 (5 bases). The germline V and J ends were trimmed by 6 bases and 1 base, with 15 bases remaining between them. This CDR3 contains 15 residues. Germline CDR1 is SGHTA and CDR2 is FQGTGA. The CDR3 DNA is TGTGCCAGCAGTAAGGGCAGGGCATTCCAAGAGACCCAGTACTTC. It yields the protein CASSKGRAFQETQYF.

This clonotype appeared many times. The CDR3 DNA reads as TGCAGTGCTAGAGATATTAGGGGGGTGCGCGAGCAGTACTTC. Translating gives CSARDIRGVREQYF. The rearrangement uses TRBV20-1 and TRBJ2-7; D is possibly TRBD1 or TRBD2 (6 bases each). Germline CDR1 is DFQATT and CDR2 is SNEGSKA (reference sequence). The CDR3 has 14 amino acids. Trimming removed 0 bases at V and 6 bases at J, with 15 bases between.

The gene calls are TRBV20-1 and TRBJ2-7, with D maybe TRBD1 (6 bases). Germline CDR1 and CDR2: DFQATT and SNEGSKA (reference sequence). The germline V and J ends were trimmed by 0 bases and 0 bases, with 12 bases remaining between them. The CDR3 contains 15 residues. In nucleotides, the CDR3 is TGCAGTGCTAGAGATACAGGGACCTTCTCCTACGAGCAGTACTTC. Amino acids: CSARDTGTFSYEQYF.

This clonotype has a count of ten or more. V is TRBV4-3 and J is TRBJ1-2, with 7 nucleotides matching TRBD1. Germline V gene lookup returns CDR1 LGHNA and CDR2 YSLEER. V dropped 0 bases and J dropped 3; count of bases not matched to a gene: 4. CDR3 size: 15 residues. Here the CDR3 reads CASSQESRGDYGYTF. CDR3 coding DNA: TGCGCCAGCAGCCAAGAAAGCAGGGGGGACTATGGCTACACCTTC.

This clonotype appeared a few times. This rearrangement joins TRBV15 to TRBJ2-7; D perhaps matches TRBD2 (7 bases). Per germline, CDR1 LNHNV and CDR2 YYDKDF (reference sequence). V lost 0 bases and J 2 bases, leaving 17 bases between the germline ends. The CDR3 has 17 residues. This CDR3 reads CATSRDQVAGAAYEQYF. In DNA form, the CDR3 reads TGTGCCACCAGCAGAGATCAGGTGGCGGGGGCCGCCTACGAGCAGTACTTC.

This chain links TRBV18 with TRBJ2-1, with unresolved D. Germline CDR1 KGHSH, CDR2 LQKENI. This CDR3 region has 12 residues. V was cut by 0 bases and J by 5 bases, with 2 bases left in between. CDR3 protein: CASSPPDNEQFF. As DNA, the CDR3 is TGTGCCAGCTCACCACCAGACAATGAGCAGTTCTTC.

The chain joins TRBV11-2 to TRBJ2-7; the D gene is possibly TRBD1 (6 bases). The CDR3 has 14 residues. Germline CDR1 and CDR2: SGHAT and FQNNGV. Deletions cut 0 bases from V and 0 bases from J, with 6 bases between. The CDR3 loop reads CASSLETGSYEQYF. The DNA of the CDR3 is TGTGCCAGCAGCTTAGAGACAGGCTCCTACGAGCAGTACTTC.

This clonotype was seen a handful of times. The chain employs TRBV12-3 or TRBV12-4 and TRBJ2-1; D uncertain. This CDR3 spans 13 amino acids. The V and J ends lost 3 bases and 8 bases respectively, with 11 bases between them. DNA for the CDR3: TGTGCCAGCAGTTTTAATCGCCTGGATGAGCAGTTCTTC. Protein: CASSFNRLDEQFF.

The chain employs TRBV7-2 and TRBJ2-5; 8 nucleotides match TRBD1. The CDR3 is made up of 15 amino acids. CDR1 is SGHTA and CDR2 is FQGNSA in the germline V gene. The V segment lost 6 bases and the J segment 1 base; nucleotides outside the gene matches: 7. The CDR3 region has the DNA TGTGCCAGCAGAAAACAGGGGGGTCGCCAAGAGACCCAGTACTTC. This translates into CASRKQGGRQETQYF.

This clonotype was counted many times. V gene TRBV2 combines with J gene TRBJ2-3, with 9 bases matching TRBD1. The V gene's germline CDR1 is SNHLY and CDR2 FYNNEI. The CDR3 extends over 13 amino acids. Unmatched junction bases numbered 3, after V lost 6 bases and J lost 5 bases. DNA of the CDR3: TGTGCCAGCAGCACAGGGGGCATAGATACGCAGTATTTT. It specifies CASSTGGIDTQYF.

This clonotype has just a few counts. The chain carries TRBV4-2 and TRBJ2-5, with D possibly TRBD1 on 6 matching bases. The length of the CDR3 is 15 residues. From germline, CDR1 is LGHNA and CDR2 YNFKEQ. The ends were cut back, 2 bases at V and 2 bases at J, with 12 bases in the middle. The CDR3 DNA follows: TGTGCCAGCAGCCAATACCCGGGACAACAAGAGACCCAGTACTTC. Its protein is CASSQYPGQQETQYF.

This clonotype was counted only a few times. The V and J genes are TRBV12-3 or TRBV12-4 and TRBJ1-5, with 8 bases that match TRBD1. The CDR3 is 13 amino acids. With 6 bases clipped from V and 2 bases from J, the junction kept 0 bases outside the gene matches. The CDR3 protein is CASRTGGNQPQHF. The CDR3 DNA follows: TGTGCCAGCAGGACAGGGGGCAATCAGCCCCAGCATTTT.